Sequencing of this T cell receptor (beta chain) was carried out in a study of T cell responses to AZD1222 COVID-19 vaccine. Study observations and caveats: Clonal diversity may have been underestimated in mostly white British donors.

The table came from immunoSEQ multiplex PCR; TCRdb's copy has only in-frame clones and leaves some out. The table lists 160,000 or so clones, over 85% of them singletons, with about 3% in the top ten. Note on this clone: Its antigen is undetermined.

The germline gives CDR1 KGHSH, CDR2 LQKENI. This CDR3 is 14 amino acids long. V was cut by 2 bases and J by 2 bases, with 9 bases left in between. The origin of this receptor is an adult in good health. The material sequenced was peripheral blood, taken on day 0 of AZD1222 vaccination. The V gene is TRBV18, the J gene TRBJ1-2; D perhaps matches TRBD1 (5 bases). The CDR3 coding sequence is TGTGCCAGCTCACCAGGCAGGGAGAACTATGGCTACACCTTC. Protein product: CASSPGRENYGYTF.